A single sample is the source of the 32 T cell receptor beta chains below, sequenced in a study of shared clonotypes between healthy human individuals. Some clones are missing from TCRdb's copy, which holds only in-frame ones; the method was immunoSEQ multiplex PCR. Among over a million clones listed, approximately 98% were seen once. The sequenced material came from naive CD4+ T cells sorted from blood. Regarding subset: CD45RA+ positively selected. The receptors come from a man aged 25 to 40 in good health.

This clone has a single count. The chain carries TRBV13 and TRBJ2-7; weak D call: TRBD2 (5 bases). Germline V gene data show CDR1 as PRHDT and CDR2 as FYEKMQ (reference sequence). The length of the CDR3 is 18 residues. Trimming stripped 8 bases from V and 1 base from J, with 27 bases between. CDR3 amino acids: CASVRSSDVRTLSYEQYF. The DNA for the CDR3 is TGTGCCAGCGTACGGTCGTCTGATGTTCGGACTCTTTCCTACGAGCAGTACTTC. Using reference TRBV13 and TRBJ2-7 for the parts outside the CDR3, the full variable domain is AAGVIQSPRHLIKEKRETATLKCYPIPRHDTVYWYQQGPGQDPQFLISFYEKMQSDKGSIPDRFSAQQFSDYHSELNMSSLELGDSALYFCASVRSSDVRTLSYEQYFGPGTRLTVT.

This sequence joins TRBV5-1 and TRBJ2-1; 9 nucleotides match TRBD2. After removal of 6 bases from V and 1 base from J, the junction contained 2 bases not matched to a gene. This CDR3 is built from 14 residues. CDR1 and CDR2 (germline): SGHRS, YFSETQ. The CDR3 region is CASTSGDSYNEQFF. The CDR3 coding sequence is TGCGCCAGCACTAGCGGGGATTCCTACAATGAGCAGTTCTTC.

The chain joins TRBV19 to TRBJ1-5; D gene unclear. Trimming removed 4 bases from V and 6 bases from J, with 16 bases in between. The CDR3 has 15 residues. The germline V gene encodes CDR1 LNHDA and CDR2 SQIVND (reference sequence). The CDR3 reads CASSNSGGIRQPQHF. The CDR3 DNA reads as TGTGCCAGTAGTAACTCCGGTGGCATTCGTCAGCCCCAGCATTTT.

This clone was recorded only once. The chain couples TRBV6-1 to TRBJ2-1; the match to TRBD2 covers 12 bases. The CDR3 consists of 17 residues. Germline V gene sequence: CDR1 MNHNS, CDR2 SASEGT. V shed 4 bases, J shed 8 bases, and the junction held 12 bases outside the gene matches. CDR3 sequence reads: CASSAQPLAGGRDEQFF. Here the CDR3 DNA reads TGTGCCAGCAGTGCCCAGCCTCTAGCGGGAGGGCGGGATGAGCAGTTCTTC.

The rearrangement links TRBV23-1 to TRBJ2-1; no clear D. TRBV23-1 is given ORF status, its function remaining uncertain. The ends were cut back, 0 bases at V and 10 bases at J, with 22 bases in the middle. This CDR3 region has 17 residues. The CDR3 sequence is CASSQSLPAYSGGEQFF. In DNA, the CDR3 is TGCGCCAGCAGTCAATCCTTGCCAGCGTACTCTGGTGGGGAGCAGTTCTTC.

This chain joins TRBV29-1 and TRBJ1-1; tentatively, D is TRBD1 (5 bases). CDR3 length: 13 amino acids. Germline CDR1 and CDR2: SQVTM and ANQGSEA. Trimming removed 6 bases at V and 4 bases at J, with 15 bases between. DNA for the CDR3: TGCAGCGTGGGACCAAGGCTGGGCACTGAAGCTTTCTTT. It yields the protein CSVGPRLGTEAFF.

The chain uses TRBV29-1 and TRBJ1-1; D possibly corresponds to TRBD1 (6 bases). The germline CDR1 and CDR2 sequences are SQVTM and ANQGSEA. CDR3 length: 15 amino acids. The germline V and J ends were trimmed by 4 bases and 0 bases, with 15 bases remaining between them. The chain's CDR3 is CSVVGGGQMNTEAFF. The DNA for the CDR3 is TGCAGCGTTGTGGGAGGGGGGCAAATGAACACTGAAGCTTTCTTT.

Details on this clone: The same CDR3 can be traced to other DNA sequences in this sample. This chain links TRBV28 with TRBJ1-3; D remains ambiguous. The V gene lost 6 bases and the J gene lost 1 base, with 7 bases spanning the gap. The germline V gene encodes CDR1 MDHEN and CDR2 SYDVKM. The CDR3 sequence is 13 residues long. This CDR3 reads CASREGSGNTIYF. CDR3 DNA sequence: TGTGCCAGCAGGGAAGGGTCTGGAAACACCATATATTTT.

The V gene is TRBV6-1, the J gene TRBJ2-1; D not resolved. The CDR3 runs 16 residues. The V end lost 0 bases, the J end lost 15 bases, and 24 bases lay between the germline ends. CDR1 is MNHNS, CDR2 SASEGT, per germline. DNA of the CDR3: TGTGCCAGCAGTGAAGCGGGCCTTGTCGTTACGCAATTTCTGTTCTTC. The encoded protein is CASSEAGLVVTQFLFF.

J is TRBJ2-1 and V is TRBV4-1; 12 bases match TRBD2. Germline-derived CDR1 and CDR2 are MGHRA and YSYEKL. This CDR3 has 16 residues. Trimming at V came to 2 bases and at J to 8 bases, leaving 7 bases not matched to a gene. CDR3 sequence (DNA): TGCGCCAGCAGCCAACCTACTAGCGGGAGGTCCCATGAGCAGTTCTTC. Translating it yields CASSQPTSGRSHEQFF.

The gene calls are TRBV29-1 and TRBJ1-1; D possibly corresponds to TRBD1 (6 bases). The V end was cut by 6 bases, the J end by 2 bases, with 10 bases between. Germline lookup yields CDR1 SQVTM and CDR2 ANQGSEA. The CDR3 totals 12 residues. The CDR3 DNA follows: TGCAGCGTGTACAGGGCAAACACTGAAGCTTTCTTT. Residues: CSVYRANTEAFF.

The chain couples TRBV4-3 to TRBJ2-7; TRBD2 matches at 8 bases. Germline-derived CDR1 and CDR2 are LGHNA and YSLEER. Unmatched junction bases numbered 13, after V lost 4 bases and J lost 2 bases. The CDR3 loop spans 17 amino acids. As DNA, the CDR3 is TGCGCCAGCAGCCCAAACGTTGGCAGCGGGAGAGCCTACGAGCAGTACTTC. This encodes CASSPNVGSGRAYEQYF.

The chain recombines TRBV11-2 with TRBJ2-7; 10 nucleotides match TRBD2. The V and J ends lost 5 bases and 2 bases, in that order; junction bases with no gene match: 15. In germline, CDR1 is SGHAT, CDR2 FQNNGV. This CDR3 region has 18 residues. CDR3 sequence (DNA): TGTGCCAGCAGCACACGGACTAGCGGCCAACGAAATGCCTACGAGCAGTACTTC. It yields the protein CASSTRTSGQRNAYEQYF.

The genes are TRBV6-1 and TRBJ2-7; a weak D match, TRBD1 (5 bases). Looked up from germline, CDR1 is MNHNS and CDR2 is SASEGT. The CDR3 covers 13 residues. V gave up 10 bases and J gave up 0 bases, with 13 bases separating them. The CDR3 DNA reads as TGTGCCACCGAACAGGAAAACTCCTACGAGCAGTACTTC. Translation: CATEQENSYEQYF.

This chain joins TRBV9 and TRBJ2-7; D gene ambiguous. V was trimmed by 0 bases and J by 1 base, leaving 8 bases between them. Germline values: CDR1 SGDLS, CDR2 YYNGEE. There are 14 residues in the CDR3. DNA of the CDR3: TGTGCCAGCAGCGTAGTTAGTGATTCCTACGAGCAGTACTTC. Amino acid sequence: CASSVVSDSYEQYF.

The chain employs TRBV27 and TRBJ2-7; 8 bases are shared with TRBD2. This CDR3 has 15 amino acids. Germline V gene data show CDR1 as MNHEY and CDR2 as SMNVEV (reference sequence). V was clipped by 7 bases and J by 2 bases; unmatched bases: 10. This CDR3 is CASTRGGAFTYEQYF. For the CDR3, the DNA is TGTGCCAGCACCCGGGGGGGGGCCTTTACCTACGAGCAGTACTTC.

The CDR3 protein is CASSLFEKLFF. The CDR3 nucleotides are TGTGCCAGCAGTTTATTTGAAAAACTGTTTTTT. The V and J genes are TRBV28 and TRBJ1-4; no firm D call. The CDR3 has 11 amino acids. Trimming cost V 1 base and J 7 bases, with 1 base left between them. The germline CDR1 and CDR2 sequences are MDHEN and SYDVKM.

This sequence joins TRBV5-6 and TRBJ2-7, with TRBD1 as a possible D gene (5 bases). Germline V gene data show CDR1 as SGHDT and CDR2 as YYEEEE. The V and J ends lost 1 base and 3 bases respectively, with 17 bases between them. The CDR3 totals 16 residues. CDR3 DNA: TGTGCCAGCAGCTTGAACGTACAGACAGAAGTCTACGAGCAGTACTTC. Its protein product is CASSLNVQTEVYEQYF.

The chain has TRBV18 and TRBJ2-5; D perhaps matches TRBD1 (6 bases). The CDR3 has 16 residues. Germline loops: CDR1 KGHSH, CDR2 LQKENI. V lost 4 bases to trimming and J lost 3 bases, with 18 bases between them. The CDR3 sequence: CASSLTGTTIKETQYF. In DNA form, the CDR3 reads TGTGCCAGCTCACTCACCGGGACAACGATTAAAGAGACCCAGTACTTC.

The J gene is TRBJ1-5, the V gene TRBV28; D is unresolved. This CDR3 contains 12 residues. Germline V gene data show CDR1 as MDHEN and CDR2 as SYDVKM. V was cut by 7 bases and J by 8 bases, with 12 bases left in between. CDR3 nucleotide sequence: TGTGCCAGCAAGAGCGGATCAAAGCCCCAGCATTTT. Residues: CASKSGSKPQHF.

The chain employs TRBV7-2 and TRBJ2-7; 13 bases match TRBD2. V was clipped by 5 bases and J by 5 bases; unmatched bases: 9. The CDR3 totals 16 residues. Germline V gives CDR1 SGHTA, CDR2 FQGNSA. The CDR3 nucleotides are TGTGCCAGCAGCCGCCGGACCGGACTAGCGGGAGACGAGCAGTACTTC. Protein: CASSRRTGLAGDEQYF.

The V call is TRBV5-1, the J call TRBJ2-2; no clear D gene. Trimming took off 4 bases at V and 1 base at J, with 14 bases between the two ends. The CDR3 has 16 residues. Germline-derived CDR1 and CDR2 are SGHRS and YFSETQ. CDR3 DNA: TGCGCCAGCAGCCCGCTTGAGTTAGTGAACACCGGGGAGCTGTTTTTT. Its protein product is CASSPLELVNTGELFF.

V and J are TRBV2 and TRBJ1-2; unclear D gene. The CDR3 contains 12 residues. Germline V gene sequence: CDR1 SNHLY, CDR2 FYNNEI. Trimming removed 3 bases at V and 8 bases at J, with 10 bases between. CDR3 in amino acids: CASSEVQKGYTF. The CDR3 DNA sequence: TGTGCCAGCAGTGAGGTGCAAAAGGGCTACACCTTC.

CDR3: CASSQEHSGRRNEQFF. For the CDR3, the DNA is TGCGCCAGCAGCCAAGAGCATAGCGGGAGGAGGAATGAGCAGTTCTTC. The J gene is TRBJ2-1, the V gene TRBV4-1; 10 bases are shared with TRBD2. Germline trimming cut 0 bases from V and 7 bases from J; bases unmatched to any gene: 6. The CDR3 is made up of 16 amino acids. In germline, CDR1 is MGHRA, CDR2 YSYEKL.

The chain employs TRBV29-1 and TRBJ2-1; TRBD1 matches 8 bases. The CDR3 has 12 amino acids. CDR1 is SQVTM, CDR2 ANQGSEA, per germline. With 8 bases clipped from V and 9 bases from J, the junction kept 9 bases outside the gene matches. CDR3: CSHQTGVSEQFF. CDR3 DNA sequence: TGCAGCCACCAGACAGGGGTTTCTGAGCAGTTCTTC.

The V call is TRBV29-1, the J call TRBJ1-5; unclear D gene. Germline assignment: CDR1 SQVTM and CDR2 ANQGSEA. Trimming took 7 bases from V and 0 from J, leaving 10 bases between them. The CDR3 totals 13 residues. For the CDR3, the DNA is TGCAGCGCCGGACCCAATAGCAATCAGCCCCAGCATTTT. It translates to CSAGPNSNQPQHF.

The chain recombines TRBV27 with TRBJ2-1, with D perhaps being TRBD1 or TRBD2 (6 bases each). V was pared by 5 bases and J by 2 bases, with 16 bases between. This CDR3 comprises 16 residues. From germline, CDR1 is MNHEY and CDR2 SMNVEV (reference sequence). The CDR3 DNA reads as TGTGCCAGCAGTACAACAGGGTGGGGGGCCTACAATGAGCAGTTCTTC. Translated: CASSTTGWGAYNEQFF.

This chain uses TRBV11-2 with TRBJ2-1, with a tentative D call TRBD1 (6 bases). The germline CDR1 and CDR2 sequences are SGHAT and FQNNGV. The CDR3 extends over 17 amino acids. Trimming left V 3 bases short and J 6 bases short, with 21 bases between. The CDR3 here is CASSFYPRGLPLNEQFF. The CDR3, as DNA: TGTGCCAGCAGCTTTTACCCCAGGGGTTTGCCCCTCAATGAGCAGTTCTTC.

The chain links TRBV5-6 to TRBJ1-2; 7 nucleotides align to TRBD1. This CDR3 contains 15 residues. Losses at the gene ends were 3 bases for V and 2 bases for J; bases not matched to a gene: 7. Germline lookup yields CDR1 SGHDT and CDR2 YYEEEE. The CDR3 spells CASSYYDRENYGYTF. The CDR3, as DNA: TGTGCCAGCAGCTATTATGACAGGGAGAACTATGGCTACACCTTC. The full variable domain, with the rest looked up from reference TRBV5-6 and TRBJ1-2, is DAGVTQSPTHLIKTRGQQVTLRCSPKSGHDTVSWYQQALGQGPQFIFQYYEEEERQRGNFPDRFSGHQFPNYSSELNVNALLLGDSALYLCASSYYDRENYGYTFGSGTRLTVV.

This chain links TRBV5-1 with TRBJ2-2; D remains unclear. The V gene's germline CDR1 is SGHRS and CDR2 YFSETQ. This CDR3 spans 18 amino acids. Between the trimmed V and J ends, which lost 4 bases and 1 base, there was a span of 20 bases. This chain's CDR3 is CASSPRPTSDRNTGELFF. Written as DNA, the CDR3 is TGCGCCAGCAGCCCTCGACCCACCTCTGATAGGAACACCGGGGAGCTGTTTTTT.

The genes are TRBV15 and TRBJ2-3, with D perhaps TRBD2 (5 bases). Germline V gene data show CDR1 as LNHNV and CDR2 as YYDKDF (reference sequence). V was shortened by 0 bases and J by 10 bases, with 11 bases between the two germline ends. This CDR3 region has 13 residues. The CDR3 sequence is CATSRDPQRAQYF. In nucleotides, the CDR3 is TGTGCCACCAGCAGAGACCCCCAGAGGGCGCAGTATTTT.

The chain is built from TRBV7-2 and TRBJ1-1, with TRBD1 matching over 7 bases. Trimming cost V 3 bases and J 11 bases; bases outside gene matches: 15. The germline CDR1 and CDR2 sequences are SGHTA and FQGNSA. The CDR3 totals 15 residues. This CDR3 reads CASSFKGQGGLPAFF. The CDR3, as DNA: TGTGCCAGCAGCTTCAAGGGTCAGGGGGGGTTACCGGCTTTCTTT.